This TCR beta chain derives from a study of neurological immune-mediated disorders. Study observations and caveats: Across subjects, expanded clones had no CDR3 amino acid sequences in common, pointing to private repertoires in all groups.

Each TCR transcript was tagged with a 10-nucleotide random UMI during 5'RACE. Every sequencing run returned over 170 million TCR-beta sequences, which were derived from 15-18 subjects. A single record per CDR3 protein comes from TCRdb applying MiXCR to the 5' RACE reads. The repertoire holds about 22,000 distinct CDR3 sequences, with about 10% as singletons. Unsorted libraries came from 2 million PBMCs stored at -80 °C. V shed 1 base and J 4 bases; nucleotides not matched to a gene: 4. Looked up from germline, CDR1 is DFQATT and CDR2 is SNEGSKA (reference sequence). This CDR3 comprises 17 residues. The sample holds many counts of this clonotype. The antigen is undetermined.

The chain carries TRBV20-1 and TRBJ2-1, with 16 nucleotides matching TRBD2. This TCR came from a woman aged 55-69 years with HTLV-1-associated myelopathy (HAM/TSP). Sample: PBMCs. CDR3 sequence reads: CSARVGTSGGAYNEQFF. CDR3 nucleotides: TGCAGTGCTAGAGTTGGGACTAGCGGGGGGGCTTACAATGAGCAGTTCTTC.